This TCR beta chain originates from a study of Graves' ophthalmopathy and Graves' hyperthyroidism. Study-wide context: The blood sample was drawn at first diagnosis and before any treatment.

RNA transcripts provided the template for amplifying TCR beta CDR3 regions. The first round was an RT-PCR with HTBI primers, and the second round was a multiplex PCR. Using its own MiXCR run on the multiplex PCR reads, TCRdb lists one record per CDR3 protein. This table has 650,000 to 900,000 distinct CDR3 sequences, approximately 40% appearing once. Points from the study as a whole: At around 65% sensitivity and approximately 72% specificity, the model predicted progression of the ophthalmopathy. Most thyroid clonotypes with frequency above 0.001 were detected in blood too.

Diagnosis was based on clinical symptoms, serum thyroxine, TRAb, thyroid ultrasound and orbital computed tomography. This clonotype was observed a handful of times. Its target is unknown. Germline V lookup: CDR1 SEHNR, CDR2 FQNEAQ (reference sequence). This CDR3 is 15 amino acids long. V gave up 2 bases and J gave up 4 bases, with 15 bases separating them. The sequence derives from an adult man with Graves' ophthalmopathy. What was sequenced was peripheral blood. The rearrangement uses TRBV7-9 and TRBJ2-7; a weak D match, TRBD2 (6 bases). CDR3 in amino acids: CASSLRREPRYEQYF. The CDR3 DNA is TGTGCCAGCAGCTTACGGCGGGAACCAAGATACGAGCAGTACTTC.